The 28 T cell receptor beta chains given below trace back to one sample, sequenced in a study of blood T cells in healthy people across ages. Next came a second PCR, run for about 6 to 12 cycles, which used a sample-barcoded 5' primer along with a J-beta primer mix. TCRdb processed the 5' RACE reads anew with MiXCR; each CDR3 protein has one entry. The sample has about 1.1 million distinct CDR3 sequences; 30% to 40% are singletons. Sequenced input: blood. The receptors come from a man aged 18 to 30 in good health.

This clonotype has only a few counts. The CDR3 loop reads CASSLVGTFNEQFF. DNA for the CDR3: TGTGCCAGCAGCTTAGTTGGGACTTTCAATGAGCAGTTCTTC. This chain connects TRBV11-1 to TRBJ2-1; TRBD2 might be the D (6 bases). Trimming shortened V by 1 base and J by 6 bases, and 10 bases separated the two germline ends. There are 14 residues in the CDR3. Germline V gene sequence: CDR1 SGHAT, CDR2 FQDESV (reference sequence).

In its sample, this clonotype was seen many times. The chain is built from TRBV20-1 and TRBJ2-5; D call uncertain. This CDR3 contains 12 residues. The ends were cut back, 6 bases at V and 1 base at J, with 9 bases in the middle. CDR1 and CDR2 (germline): DFQATT, SNEGSKA (reference sequence). This CDR3 reads CSARKLQETQYF. The CDR3 nucleotides are TGCAGTGCCAGAAAGCTCCAAGAGACCCAGTACTTC.

This clonotype showed up just a few times. The rearrangement links TRBV27 to TRBJ2-3; the D gene is possibly TRBD1 (7 bases). Germline CDR1 MNHEY, CDR2 SMNVEV (reference sequence). Trimming stripped 4 bases from V and 3 bases from J, with 17 bases between. The CDR3 is made up of 16 amino acids. The CDR3 nucleotides are TGTGCCAGCAGTTACTCGCCAGGGGGGACGACAGATACGCAGTATTTT. It is translated as CASSYSPGGTTDTQYF.

The chain is built from TRBV18 and TRBJ1-5; TRBD1 agrees at 11 bases. V gave up 7 bases and J gave up 5 bases; unmatched junction bases: 7. CDR3 length: 15 amino acids. Per the germline V gene, CDR1 is KGHSH and CDR2 is LQKENI. This CDR3 reads CASLRGTGGDQPQHF. The DNA of the CDR3 is TGTGCCAGCTTACGAGGGACAGGGGGAGATCAGCCCCAGCATTTT.

This clonotype was recorded at least ten times. The rearrangement uses TRBV7-2 and TRBJ2-5; D not resolved. The germline V gene has CDR1 SGHTA and CDR2 FQGNSA. The germline V and J ends were trimmed by 1 base and 3 bases, with 12 bases remaining between them. This CDR3 region has 15 residues. The CDR3 here is CASSLGLVAEETQYF. DNA of the CDR3: TGTGCCAGCAGCTTAGGATTGGTCGCAGAAGAGACCCAGTACTTC.

This clonotype showed up just a few times. The chain recombines TRBV12-3 or TRBV12-4 with TRBJ1-2, with a possible D match to TRBD1 (5 bases). The CDR3 covers 13 residues. Trimming removed 2 bases from V and 3 bases from J, with 7 bases in between. Here the CDR3 DNA reads TGTGCCAGCAGTTTACTGACAGACTATGGCTACACCTTC. This sequence encodes CASSLLTDYGYTF.

This rearrangement joins TRBV11-1 to TRBJ2-7; TRBD2 might be the D (7 bases). The better agreement between TRBJ2-4 and the DNA end casts doubt on the J call. Germline assignment: CDR1 SGHAT and CDR2 FQDESV (reference sequence). CDR3 length: 14 residues. CDR3: CASSVRRGGDIQYF. The DNA for the CDR3 is TGTGCCAGCAGCGTACGCAGGGGAGGGGACATTCAGTACTTC.

V and J are TRBV3-1 and TRBJ2-3; D remains ambiguous. The CDR3 covers 17 residues. Per germline, CDR1 LGHDT and CDR2 YNNKEL (reference sequence). With 4 bases removed from V and 5 bases from J, the gap between germline ends came to 22 bases. The CDR3 sequence: CASSPPGDMESVDTQYF. CDR3 sequence (DNA): TGTGCCAGCAGCCCTCCCGGCGACATGGAGTCGGTAGATACGCAGTATTTT.

This rearrangement joins TRBV2 to TRBJ2-5, with 10 bases that match TRBD1. Germline CDR1 reads SNHLY; CDR2 reads FYNNEI. V dropped 5 bases and J dropped 11; count of bases not matched to a gene: 11. CDR3 length equals 14 residues. The DNA for the CDR3 is TGTGCCAGCAGTCCGGGACAGGGGTCCAATGAGCAGTACTTC. Its translation is CASSPGQGSNEQYF.

The rearrangement joins TRBV3-1 to TRBJ2-5; the D gene is possibly TRBD1 (6 bases). The assigned J gene may be wrong: the sequence end matches TRBJ2-7 better. The germline gives CDR1 LGHDT, CDR2 YNNKEL (reference sequence). The CDR3 has 17 amino acids. In DNA, the CDR3 is TGTGCCAGCAGCCAAGCAGGTACGAGACAGGTCGACTACGAGCAGTACTTC. Translation gives CASSQAGTRQVDYEQYF.

This clonotype was observed a few times. This chain joins TRBV6-2 or TRBV6-3 and TRBJ1-2; 10 bases fit TRBD1. V shed 6 bases, J shed 3 bases, and the junction held 10 bases outside the gene matches. This CDR3 has 16 residues. Germline V gene lookup returns CDR1 MNHEY and CDR2 SVGEGT. The CDR3 loop is CASSQTVTGGDYGYTF. CDR3 DNA: TGTGCCAGCAGCCAGACCGTGACAGGGGGCGACTATGGCTACACCTTC.

Regarding this clonotype: At one end the junction does not follow the germline gene, possibly because of a read error. This chain links TRBV28 with TRBJ1-5; TRBD1 is a possible D gene (5 bases). Germline V gives CDR1 MDHEN, CDR2 SYDVKM. This CDR3 contains 14 residues. The CDR3 spells CASSFPGLYQPQHF. In nucleotides, the CDR3 is TGTGCTAGCAGTTTCCCGGGGCTTTATCAGCCCCAGCATTTT.

V gene TRBV20-1 combines with J gene TRBJ2-7; no definite D call. The CDR3 is made up of 13 amino acids. Germline assignment: CDR1 DFQATT and CDR2 SNEGSKA (reference sequence). V was pared by 3 bases and J by 0 bases, with 9 bases between. CDR3 amino acids: CSASPSSSYEQYF. CDR3 in DNA: TGCAGTGCTAGCCCCTCGAGCTCCTACGAGCAGTACTTC.

The chain recombines TRBV4-3 with TRBJ1-1, with D unclear. The CDR3 has 14 amino acids. The germline V and J ends were trimmed by 2 bases and 7 bases, with 14 bases remaining between them. Germline CDR1 LGHNA, CDR2 YSLEER. Here the CDR3 reads CASSQRPLICEAFF. The CDR3 DNA reads TGCGCCAGCAGCCAACGCCCCCTAATTTGTGAAGCTTTCTTT.

This clonotype was found a few times. The rearrangement uses TRBV28 and TRBJ1-4, with a possible D match to TRBD1 (5 bases). V was trimmed by 6 bases and J by 4 bases, leaving 18 bases between them. This CDR3 spans 16 amino acids. Germline V CDR1 and CDR2: MDHEN, SYDVKM. This CDR3 reads CASSPDSAHLNEKLFF. CDR3 nucleotides: TGTGCCAGCAGCCCCGACAGCGCCCACCTTAATGAAAAACTGTTTTTT.

The chain's CDR3 is CASSGGDRVPRTPHF. The CDR3 nucleotides are TGTGCCAGCAGTGGGGGGGACAGGGTTCCTCGCACCCCCCACTTT. The chain couples TRBV25-1 to TRBJ1-6; TRBD1 aligns across 9 bases. Germline CDR1 is MGHDK and CDR2 is SYGVNS. With 4 bases clipped from V and 18 bases from J, the junction kept 16 bases outside the gene matches. This CDR3 region has 15 residues.

On this clonotype: At one of its ends the junction is not consistent with the germline gene, which may arise from a read error. The CDR3, as DNA: TGCGCCAGCAGGGAGACCCCCGCTATCACAGATGCGCAGTATTTT. It codes for CASRETPAITDAQYF. The chain has TRBV10-2 and TRBJ2-3, with D hard to call. The CDR3 is made up of 15 amino acids. The germline CDR1 and CDR2 sequences are WSHSY and SAAADI.

The genes are TRBV6-6 and TRBJ2-2; 9 nucleotides line up with TRBD1. The CDR3 contains 16 residues. The trim removed 5 bases at V and 6 bases at J, leaving 10 bases unmatched. Germline-derived CDR1 and CDR2 are MNHNY and SVGAGI (reference sequence). The CDR3 reads CASSPRDRVESGELFF. The CDR3, as DNA: TGTGCCAGCAGTCCCCGGGACAGGGTGGAATCCGGGGAGCTGTTTTTT.

The chain combines TRBV9 with TRBJ2-5; D may correspond to TRBD1 or TRBD2 (7 bases each). With 4 bases removed from V and 11 bases from J, the gap between germline ends came to 27 bases. The CDR3 loop spans 16 amino acids. Germline loops: CDR1 SGDLS, CDR2 YYNGEE. CDR3 amino acids: CASSLSGMTGINEQYF. The CDR3, as DNA: TGTGCCAGCAGCCTGAGCGGGATGACAGGGATTAATGAGCAGTACTTC.

The rearrangement links TRBV24-1 to TRBJ2-7; 7 nucleotides match TRBD1. The CDR3 is 15 amino acids. V shed 3 bases and J 1 base; nucleotides not matched to a gene: 5. Germline V gene lookup returns CDR1 KGHDR and CDR2 SFDVKD. For the CDR3, the DNA is TGTGCCACCAGTGATGAGGGGGCGGTTTCCTACGAGCAGTACTTC. It translates to CATSDEGAVSYEQYF.

Note on this clonotype: At one boundary the junction diverges from the germline segment, which might be a read error. This chain joins TRBV6-2 or TRBV6-3 and TRBJ2-1; TRBD1 or TRBD2 may be the D gene (6 bases each). In germline, CDR1 is MNHEY, CDR2 SVGEGT. The CDR3 spans 15 residues. This CDR3 is CASSYLGGLVNAQFF. The CDR3 DNA reads as TGTGCCAGCAGTTACTTGGGGGGCCTGGTCAATGCGCAGTTCTTC.

The chain carries TRBV7-2 and TRBJ1-5; D is ambiguous. CDR1 and CDR2 from the germline V gene are SGHTA and FQGNSA. V was clipped by 1 base and J by 4 bases, with 8 bases between them. CDR3 length: 14 residues. The CDR3 loop is CASSLVGQNQPQHF. For the CDR3, the DNA is TGTGCCAGCAGCTTAGTTGGGCAGAATCAGCCCCAGCATTTT.

This clonotype was recorded a few times. A read error may account for a junction end that differs from germline. The chain couples TRBV27 to TRBJ1-4, with 11 bases fitting TRBD1. The CDR3 length is 17 residues. Per the germline V gene, CDR1 is MNHEY and CDR2 is SMNVEV (reference sequence). For the CDR3, the DNA is TGTGCCAGCAGTCTATCCGGGACAGGGGGACTTAGGGAAAAACTGTTTTTT. Residues: CASSLSGTGGLREKLFF.

This clonotype was seen at least ten times. V and J are TRBV4-3 and TRBJ2-1, with a tentative D call TRBD2 (5 bases). The V gene lost 1 base and the J gene lost 5 bases, with 9 bases spanning the gap. The CDR3 is 14 amino acids. Germline CDR1 and CDR2: LGHNA and YSLEER. The DNA of the CDR3 is TGCGCCAGCAGCCAAGTCAGACTACACAATGAGCAGTTCTTC. This codes for CASSQVRLHNEQFF.

A remark on this clonotype: As the CDR3 is not closed by the conserved phenylalanine or tryptophan, this likely results from a read error. CDR3 protein: CASSYPDEQFV. The CDR3 DNA is TGTGCCAGCAGCTATCCAGATGAGCAGTTCGTC. This rearrangement joins TRBV7-9 to TRBJ2-1; D not resolved. This CDR3 spans 11 amino acids. Germline V CDR1 and CDR2: SEHNR, FQNEAQ (reference sequence). Trimming removed 4 bases at V and 8 bases at J, with 6 bases between.

The V call is TRBV25-1, the J call TRBJ2-2; D remains ambiguous. The V end lost 6 bases, the J end lost 12 bases, and 11 bases lay between the germline ends. Germline CDR1 reads MGHDK; CDR2 reads SYGVNS. The CDR3 sequence is 11 residues long. CDR3 nucleotides: TGTGCCAGCAGCAGAGGACGTCAGCTGTTTTTT. This codes for CASSRGRQLFF. The variable domain in full, completed from reference TRBV25-1 and TRBJ2-2, reads EADIYQTPRYLVIGTGKKITLECSQTMGHDKMYWYQQDPGMELHLIHYSYGVNSTEKGDLSSESTVSRIRTEHFPLTLESARPSHTSQYLCASSRGRQLFFGEGSRLTVL.

This chain links TRBV5-1 with TRBJ2-1; no firm D call. Germline V gene lookup returns CDR1 SGHRS and CDR2 YFSETQ. Between the trimmed V and J ends, which lost 1 base and 2 bases, there was a span of 10 bases. This CDR3 region has 15 residues. The DNA for the CDR3 is TGCGCCAGCAGCTTGTCTTCGCAGGCCTACAATGAGCAGTTCTTC. This codes for CASSLSSQAYNEQFF. Together with reference TRBV5-1 and TRBJ2-1, the CDR3 gives the full variable domain: KAGVTQTPRYLIKTRGQQVTLSCSPISGHRSVSWYQQTPGQGLQFLFEYFSETQRNKGNFPGRFSGRQFSNSRSEMNVSTLELGDSALYLCASSLSSQAYNEQFFGPGTRLTVL.

The gene calls are TRBV6-1 and TRBJ1-2; no clear D gene. The CDR3 is 14 amino acids. Looked up from germline, CDR1 is MNHNS and CDR2 is SASEGT. The ends were cut back, 6 bases at V and 4 bases at J, with 15 bases in the middle. The DNA of the CDR3 is TGTGCCAGCAGGATATCCTCGACGGTCTATGGCTACACCTTC. It translates to CASRISSTVYGYTF.